This T cell receptor beta chain appears in the sequencing data of a study of T-cell reconstitution after alpha-beta-depleted transplantation in children. The CDR3 loop spans 14 amino acids. The V and J ends lost 1 base and 6 bases respectively, with 11 bases between them. Germline CDR1 SGHVS, CDR2 FQNEAQ. Molecular barcoding with unique molecular identifiers was used for the TCRbeta library. TCRdb recomputed calls from the PCR reads with MiXCR, one row per CDR3 protein. The table shows about 980,000 distinct CDR3 sequences, with roughly 29% occurring only once. The chain recombines TRBV7-8 with TRBJ2-3; D is unresolved. The sequence came from a boy in the first two years of life who had a stem cell transplant for SCID, so the T cells may come from the graft donor. The sequencing used PBMCs, mostly from graft donor cells, collected 360 days after TCRalphabeta/CD19-depleted stem cell transplant. The CDR3 region is CASSLGAPADTQYF. Written as DNA, the CDR3 is TGTGCCAGCAGCTTAGGAGCCCCGGCGGATACGCAGTATTTT.